The 17 T cell receptor beta chains reported below all come from one sample, sequenced in a study of T-cell memory formation after mild COVID-19 (dated by TCRdb to the early 2020s). Libraries were constructed by 5' RACE. Sequencing relied on an Illumina NovaSeq 6000. Through fastp at Q25 and MiXCR, TCRdb rebuilt clones from the public reads, retaining in-frame beta chains. When rows share a CDR3 protein, they turn into one entry using the most common DNA and genes. The sample table lists approximately 570,000 distinct CDR3 sequences, over 15% of them with a count of one. In total, the top ten clones hold about 12% of the sample. The sequencing sample was made of PBMCs or a T cell subset sorted from them (not recorded which). The receptors shown here come from an adult woman who had mild COVID-19 (a few samples of this study predate the infection). The sample titles of this study are shuffled in the database, so cell type and time point are left out; the donor was told from shared clones.

V gene TRBV20-1 combines with J gene TRBJ1-5; the D gene is possibly TRBD1 (6 bases). Germline CDR1 is DFQATT and CDR2 is SNEGSKA (reference sequence). Trimming removed 6 bases at V and 0 bases at J, with 12 bases between. The CDR3 covers 14 residues. In nucleotides, the CDR3 is TGCAGTGCCCGGACAGCTTATAGCAATCAGCCCCAGCATTTT. Encoded protein: CSARTAYSNQPQHF.

This clonotype has only a few counts. This sequence joins TRBV5-1 and TRBJ2-1; 14 bases match TRBD2. V gave up 0 bases and J gave up 7 bases; unmatched junction bases: 9. The CDR3 runs to 18 residues. Germline V gene sequence: CDR1 SGHRS, CDR2 YFSETQ. The CDR3: CASSLGPGLAGVRNEQFF. The CDR3 nucleotides read TGCGCCAGCAGCTTGGGACCGGGACTAGCGGGAGTCAGGAATGAGCAGTTCTTC.

The genes are TRBV5-1 and TRBJ2-7, with D perhaps TRBD2 (5 bases). The CDR3 runs 12 residues. Looked up from germline, CDR1 is SGHRS and CDR2 is YFSETQ. V lost 4 bases, J lost 6 bases, and 11 bases lay in between. In DNA form, the CDR3 reads TGCGCCAGCAGCAGGCCTGGAGGCGAGCAGTACTTC. Residues: CASSRPGGEQYF. Full variable domain (rest looked up from reference TRBV5-1 and TRBJ2-7): KAGVTQTPRYLIKTRGQQVTLSCSPISGHRSVSWYQQTPGQGLQFLFEYFSETQRNKGNFPGRFSGRQFSNSRSEMNVSTLELGDSALYLCASSRPGGEQYFGPGTRLTVT.

The V gene is TRBV6-1, the J gene TRBJ2-7; TRBD1 aligns across 11 bases. V lost 0 bases, J lost 3 bases, and 1 base stayed unmatched. CDR3 length equals 15 residues. CDR1 MNHNS and CDR2 SASEGT come from the germline V gene. The CDR3 sequence: CASSEAGTGGYEQYF. CDR3 DNA: TGTGCCAGCAGTGAAGCCGGGACAGGGGGCTACGAGCAGTACTTC.

The chain links TRBV29-1 to TRBJ2-3; D not resolved. CDR1 is SQVTM and CDR2 is ANQGSEA in the germline V gene. The CDR3 has 15 residues. V lost 4 bases to trimming and J lost 0 bases, with 14 bases between them. The CDR3 DNA reads as TGCAGCGTTGGTCTGCGACGGATCAGCACAGATACGCAGTATTTT. Translated, it gives CSVGLRRISTDTQYF.

The V call is TRBV6-6, the J call TRBJ2-7; 11 bases line up with TRBD1. The CDR3 is made up of 15 amino acids. J was trimmed by 3 bases and V by 7 bases; bases with no gene match: 8. Germline values: CDR1 MNHNY, CDR2 SVGAGI (reference sequence). CDR3 protein: CASTFRDRGVYEQYF. The CDR3 DNA sequence: TGTGCCAGCACCTTCCGGGACAGGGGGGTCTACGAGCAGTACTTC.

The chain couples TRBV5-6 to TRBJ2-1; 7 nucleotides line up with TRBD1. The germline gives CDR1 SGHDT, CDR2 YYEEEE. This CDR3 spans 14 amino acids. J was trimmed by 7 bases and V by 4 bases; bases with no gene match: 8. CDR3 protein: CASSLGAGGNEQFF. Written as DNA, the CDR3 is TGTGCCAGCAGCCTGGGGGCAGGGGGAAATGAGCAGTTCTTC.

This clonotype has at least ten counts. V usage is TRBV7-9 and J usage is TRBJ2-3, with D maybe TRBD1 (5 bases). Germline CDR1 SEHNR, CDR2 FQNEAQ (reference sequence). The CDR3 extends over 16 amino acids. The V end was cut by 7 bases, the J end by 0 bases, with 17 bases between. CDR3 residues: CASTMQGSTSTDTQYF. CDR3 bases: TGTGCCAGCACCATGCAGGGATCTACTAGCACAGATACGCAGTATTTT.

This chain joins TRBV5-1 and TRBJ2-2; D gene unclear. The germline V gene encodes CDR1 SGHRS and CDR2 YFSETQ. Deletions cut 5 bases from V and 3 bases from J, with 11 bases between. The CDR3 loop spans 14 amino acids. The CDR3 DNA follows: TGCGCCAGCAGGATAGGAGTAGACACCGGGGAGCTGTTTTTT. It codes for CASRIGVDTGELFF. The full variable domain, in which reference TRBV5-1 and TRBJ2-2 provide the parts outside the CDR3, is KAGVTQTPRYLIKTRGQQVTLSCSPISGHRSVSWYQQTPGQGLQFLFEYFSETQRNKGNFPGRFSGRQFSNSRSEMNVSTLELGDSALYLCASRIGVDTGELFFGEGSRLTVL.

This chain joins TRBV11-2 and TRBJ1-4; TRBD1 is a possible D gene (6 bases). Germline V gives CDR1 SGHAT, CDR2 FQNNGV. Trimming shortened V by 5 bases and J by 7 bases, and 14 bases separated the two germline ends. The CDR3 runs 14 residues. CDR3 sequence: CASSRMTGGEKLFF. DNA of the CDR3: TGTGCCAGCAGCCGAATGACAGGCGGTGAAAAACTGTTTTTT. Complete variable domain (other parts from reference TRBV11-2 and TRBJ1-4): EAGVAQSPRYKIIEKRQSVAFWCNPISGHATLYWYQQILGQGPKLLIQFQNNGVVDDSQLPKDRFSAERLKGVDSTLKIQPAKLEDSAVYLCASSRMTGGEKLFFGSGTQLSVL.

This clonotype turned up a few times. V gene TRBV13 combines with J gene TRBJ2-1; D may correspond to TRBD1 or TRBD2 (5 bases each). The CDR3 spans 16 residues. V dropped 5 bases and J dropped 4 bases, with 18 bases sitting between them. Germline CDR1 reads PRHDT; CDR2 reads FYEKMQ (reference sequence). CDR3 in DNA: TGTGCCAGCAGCCCCTCCGGGGCGGAGATGTACAATGAGCAGTTCTTC. It encodes CASSPSGAEMYNEQFF.

The table lists this clonotype with many counts. CDR3 amino acids: CASSLDGSPPSPLHF. DNA for the CDR3: TGCGCCAGCAGCTTGGACGGATCTCCCCCTTCACCCCTCCACTTT. The rearrangement uses TRBV5-1 and TRBJ1-6; D is uncertain. This CDR3 region has 15 residues. V lost 0 bases and J 9 bases, leaving 13 bases between the germline ends. CDR1 is SGHRS, CDR2 YFSETQ, per germline. Full variable domain (missing parts from reference TRBV5-1 and TRBJ1-6): KAGVTQTPRYLIKTRGQQVTLSCSPISGHRSVSWYQQTPGQGLQFLFEYFSETQRNKGNFPGRFSGRQFSNSRSEMNVSTLELGDSALYLCASSLDGSPPSPLHFGNGTRLTVT.

This clonotype was found a few times. The J gene is TRBJ2-3, the V gene TRBV7-3; 10 bases line up with TRBD2. CDR1 SGHTA and CDR2 FQGTGA come from the germline V gene. CDR3 length: 19 amino acids. The CDR3 sequence: CPVRDPASGGGASTDTQYF. The DNA for the CDR3 is TGTCCAGTACGCGACCCGGCTAGCGGGGGAGGGGCTAGCACAGATACGCAGTATTTT.

This clonotype has only a few counts. The chain has TRBV7-9 and TRBJ2-1; 8 bases align to TRBD2. The CDR3 is made up of 18 amino acids. Germline loops: CDR1 SEHNR, CDR2 FQNEAQ (reference sequence). The ends lost 7 bases at V and 0 bases at J; junction bases unmatched: 14. This chain's CDR3 is CASTPRYQRGSSYNEQFF. As DNA, the CDR3 is TGTGCCAGCACCCCCCGATACCAGCGGGGGAGCTCCTACAATGAGCAGTTCTTC. The entire variable domain, with the rest obtained from reference TRBV7-9 and TRBJ2-1, is as follows: DTGVSQNPRHKITKRGQNVTFRCDPISEHNRLYWYRQTLGQGPEFLTYFQNEAQLEKSRLLSDRFSAERPKGSFSTLEIQRTEQGDSAMYLCASTPRYQRGSSYNEQFFGPGTRLTVL.

This chain connects TRBV9 to TRBJ2-7, with a tentative D call TRBD1 (6 bases). CDR1 and CDR2 from the germline V gene are SGDLS and YYNGEE. The CDR3 is made up of 15 amino acids. V lost 5 bases, J lost 5 bases, and 20 bases lay in between. Here the CDR3 DNA reads TGTGCCAGCAGTTCGAACCAGGGGCGAGCTGACGAGCAGTACTTC. This translates into CASSSNQGRADEQYF.

The chain is built from TRBV6-2 or TRBV6-3 and TRBJ2-1; no clear D gene. Trimming took 0 bases from V and 0 from J, leaving 9 bases between them. This CDR3 has 16 amino acids. Germline CDR1 is MNHEY and CDR2 is SVGEGT. The CDR3 is CASSYSPGSSYNEQFF. The CDR3, as DNA: TGTGCCAGCAGTTACTCGCCGGGCAGCTCCTACAATGAGCAGTTCTTC.

The genes are TRBV7-6 and TRBJ2-5; TRBD1 aligns across 9 bases. The CDR3 runs to 15 residues. Germline V gene data show CDR1 as SGHVS and CDR2 as FNYEAQ. The V gene end was trimmed by 5 bases and the J gene end by 4 bases; junction bases not matched to a gene: 8. CDR3 coding DNA: TGTGCCAGCAGCCTAGGACAGGGGAGGGTAGAGACCCAGTACTTC. Translated: CASSLGQGRVETQYF.